One and the same sample provided the 4 T cell receptor beta chains below, sequenced in a study of graft-versus-host responses after intestinal transplantation. No antigen has been identified for these receptors. Clones were read by immunoSEQ multiplex PCR, and TCRdb kept only the in-frame ones, dropping some. The data contain some 90,000 clones, about 90% of them singletons. This sample comprised unstimulated CD8+ T cells sorted from spleen or lymph node cells, obtained before intestinal transplant. These receptors all stem from a human donor who received an intestinal transplant.

This chain connects TRBV7-9 to TRBJ1-5; D not certain. Germline loops: CDR1 SEHNR, CDR2 FQNEAQ (reference sequence). V lost 3 bases to trimming and J lost 11 bases, with 11 bases between them. The CDR3 loop spans 12 amino acids. The CDR3 is CASSFFNLAQHF. DNA for the CDR3: TGTGCCAGCAGCTTTTTCAATTTGGCCCAGCATTTT.

CDR3: CASSAPGDSWGPQHF. For the CDR3, the DNA is TGTGCCAGCAGTGCTCCCGGGGACAGTTGGGGGCCCCAGCATTTT. J is TRBJ1-5 and V is TRBV2; 7 bases align to TRBD1. V was pared by 4 bases and J by 9 bases, with 12 bases of the junction left unmatched. Germline V CDR1 and CDR2: SNHLY, FYNNEI. The CDR3 loop spans 15 amino acids. The full variable domain, with the rest looked up from reference TRBV2 and TRBJ1-5, is EPEVTQTPSHQVTQMGQEVILRCVPISNHLYFYWYRQILGQKVEFLVSFYNNEISEKSEIFDDQFSVERPDGSNFTLKIRSTKLEDSAMYFCASSAPGDSWGPQHFGDGTRLSIL.

The chain recombines TRBV7-9 with TRBJ1-2, with D unclear. V lost 5 bases to trimming and J lost 10 bases, with 11 bases between them. Looked up from germline, CDR1 is SEHNR and CDR2 is FQNEAQ (reference sequence). CDR3 length: 11 residues. This chain's CDR3 is CASSRSQDYTF. For the CDR3, the DNA is TGTGCCAGCAGCCGCTCGCAGGACTACACCTTC.

The CDR3 here is CASSQDLNSPLHF. The CDR3, as DNA: TGCGCCAGCAGCCAAGACCTTAATTCACCCCTCCACTTT. This chain connects TRBV4-1 to TRBJ1-6; D unresolved. This CDR3 contains 13 residues. The V end was cut by 0 bases, the J end by 6 bases, with 3 bases between. Per the germline V gene, CDR1 is MGHRA and CDR2 is YSYEKL.